The rows below give T cell receptor beta chains drawn from one sample of a study of a mutant IDH1 vaccine in newly diagnosed glioma. Here immunoSEQ multiplex PCR was the method, and the copy in TCRdb shows in-frame clones only, minus some. The sample holds around 56,000 clones, roughly three quarters seen once. For these TCRs, the target antigens are not known. This material consisted of PBMCs, taken from a glioma patient whose treatment included an IDH1 peptide vaccine. The receptors stem from a woman between 40 and 55 years old with glioma. Some clones in this sample may be carry-over from other donors' samples. Each CDR3 is given with its conserved first and last residue. The D gene is left open where the match is weak.

d_call	v_call	j_call	cdr3_aa
-	TRBV5-5	TRBJ1-3	CASSSLSTVSGNTIYF
TRBD1	TRBV25-1	TRBJ2-7	CASSSMRTGKGNLYEQYF
TRBD2	TRBV7-2	TRBJ2-3	CASSLSGGGGTDTQYF
TRBD1	TRBV29-1	TRBJ1-2	CSTGQENYGYTF
-	TRBV11-2	TRBJ1-1	CASRNSEGMKAFF
-	TRBV19	TRBJ2-2	CASTLGRGNTGELFF
-	TRBV7-2	TRBJ2-3	CASSLSGGTDTQYF
TRBD1	TRBV30	TRBJ1-1	CAWSGTGFLVTEAFF
-	TRBV10-1	TRBJ1-1	CASSERTLDTEAFF
-	TRBV6-1	TRBJ2-3	CASSEVRRGDTQYF
-	TRBV7-9	TRBJ2-1	CASSLVGGLSGGAPFF
-	TRBV19	TRBJ1-6	CAIAPSSYNSPLHF
TRBD1	TRBV5-6	TRBJ2-7	CASIKAGTGISYEQYF
-	TRBV27	TRBJ2-1	CASTLDGTPWGDNEQFF
-	TRBV4-2	TRBJ1-1	CASSQDQSNTEAFF
-	TRBV21-1	TRBJ1-1	CASSKGTGETDTEAFF
TRBD1	TRBV5-6	TRBJ2-6	CASSHRQGIYGANVLTF
TRBD2	TRBV5-1	TRBJ2-2	CASSVGTSQLKNTGELFF
-	TRBV14	TRBJ2-7	CASSQDGTYEQYF
-	TRBV5-1	TRBJ2-7	CASGLGQSDEQYF
TRBD1	TRBV7-9	TRBJ1-2	CASSPDRANDYTF
-	TRBV4-2	TRBJ2-3	CASSPSPAGTDTQYF
TRBD2	TRBV4-3	TRBJ2-1	CASSSGGLAGGTYNEQFF
-	TRBV29-1	TRBJ2-3	CSVEGGFGDTQYF
-	TRBV6-6	TRBJ1-2	CASSYSIGQLGDGYTF
-	TRBV5-1	TRBJ1-6	CASSLQGPNSPLHF
TRBD2	TRBV7-2	TRBJ2-3	CASSQLAGGRTDTQYF
-	TRBV14	TRBJ2-1	CASSQVGGLGEQFF
-	TRBV7-8	TRBJ1-1	CASSLFRAANTEAFF
TRBD1	TRBV7-6	TRBJ1-1	CASSLGRTGGRNTEAFF
-	TRBV5-4	TRBJ1-5	CASSSGRGDQPQHF
-	TRBV30	TRBJ1-5	CAWTKGPYQPQHF
-	TRBV5-1	TRBJ2-2	CASIPEMGRTGELFF
-	TRBV2	TRBJ2-7	CASESTLHYEQYF
-	TRBV7-2	TRBJ1-2	CASRGGGLYGYTF